This T cell receptor (beta chain) is drawn from a study of T-cell memory formation after mild COVID-19. The TCR alpha and TCR beta cDNA libraries, bearing sample barcodes and UMIs, were generated by 5'RACE using constant-segment primers. TCRdb itself ran the 5' RACE reads through MiXCR, one entry per CDR3 protein. Among about 470,000 distinct CDR3 sequences listed, around a quarter were seen once. The CDR3 runs to 15 residues. Trimming took off 4 bases at V and 3 bases at J, with 17 bases between the two ends. Germline values: CDR1 SGHDT, CDR2 YYEEEE. The sample comprised PBMCs or a T cell subset sorted from them (not recorded which). This sequence originates from an adult woman who had mild COVID-19 (a few samples of this study predate the infection). Cell type and time point are not known. The V gene is TRBV5-6, the J gene TRBJ2-7, with a tentative D call TRBD1 (6 bases). The CDR3 sequence: CASSRGTNIYYEQYF. The CDR3 region has the DNA TGTGCCAGCAGCCGTGGGACAAATATTTACTACGAGCAGTACTTC.